This passage covers 25 T cell receptor beta chains from one sample sequenced in a study of beta chain features in type 1 diabetes. Study-wide results and limits: Shorter TCRB CDR3s, moderately but significantly so, were found in Type 1 diabetes patients in all four CD4+ subsets.

Their recognized antigens are unknown. TCRB transcripts that were expressed got sequenced, as all of the isolated RNA had been reverse transcribed. The assay was immunoSEQ multiplex PCR, and TCRdb's table has in-frame clones only and misses some. The profile shows roughly 700,000 clones, about an eighth of them singletons. The sample comprised naive CD4+ T cells from blood. These receptors were obtained from a man between 18 and 29 years old with type 1 diabetes.

V gene TRBV19 combines with J gene TRBJ2-2; tentatively, D is TRBD1 or TRBD2 (5 bases each). Trimming took off 2 bases at V and 13 bases at J, with 11 bases between the two ends. CDR1 is LNHDA, CDR2 SQIVND, per germline (reference sequence). CDR3 length: 12 residues. The CDR3 nucleotides are TGTGCCAGTAGTATAAGTTCGGGGCCGCTGTTTTTT. It specifies CASSISSGPLFF.

This clone has a handful of counts. J is TRBJ2-1 and V is TRBV19, with D possibly matching TRBD1 (6 bases). V was cut by 10 bases and J by 4 bases, with 11 bases left in between. Germline-derived CDR1 and CDR2 are LNHDA and SQIVND (reference sequence). The CDR3 runs 12 residues. CDR3 residues: CATTQGYNEQFF. The CDR3 DNA reads TGTGCCACCACACAGGGTTACAATGAGCAGTTCTTC.

The V call is TRBV4-1, the J call TRBJ2-5; maybe TRBD1 (5 bases). V was trimmed by 0 bases and J by 4 bases, leaving 12 bases between them. CDR1 is MGHRA and CDR2 is YSYEKL in the germline V gene. The CDR3 spans 15 residues. The CDR3 DNA reads TGCGCCAGCAGCCAAGATCTCACCAGGGCAGAGACCCAGTACTTC. Its translation: CASSQDLTRAETQYF.

This chain connects TRBV19 to TRBJ1-5, with D hard to call. The ends were cut back, 5 bases at V and 0 bases at J, with 11 bases in the middle. The CDR3 runs to 15 residues. Germline V gene data show CDR1 as LNHDA and CDR2 as SQIVND (reference sequence). This chain's CDR3 is CASSGTWDSNQPQHF. CDR3 bases: TGTGCCAGTAGTGGCACGTGGGATAGCAATCAGCCCCAGCATTTT.

V gene TRBV7-2 combines with J gene TRBJ2-5; D may correspond to TRBD1 or TRBD2 (6 bases each). Between the trimmed V and J ends, which lost 7 bases and 7 bases, there was a span of 22 bases. Germline V gives CDR1 SGHTA, CDR2 FQGNSA. This CDR3 has 15 amino acids. The CDR3 sequence: CASTQSGGGWGTQYF. The CDR3 DNA reads as TGTGCCAGCACCCAATCTGGAGGGGGATGGGGGACCCAGTACTTC.

As to this clone: A read error may account for a junction end that differs from germline. The chain couples TRBV6-6 to TRBJ2-3, with D possibly matching TRBD1 (5 bases). CDR1 and CDR2 (germline): MNHNY, SVGAGI (reference sequence). This CDR3 comprises 15 residues. The CDR3 DNA is TGTGCCAGCAGTTACTCGTTGACAGCTCAGGGTACGTGGCTTTTT. As protein: CASSYSLTAQGTWLF.

This clone has more than one count but fewer than ten. The chain links TRBV9 to TRBJ1-1; 12 nucleotides line up with TRBD1. The V gene's germline CDR1 is SGDLS and CDR2 YYNGEE. V shed 4 bases and J 11 bases; nucleotides not matched to a gene: 12. This CDR3 is 15 amino acids long. This CDR3 is CASSSPPGQGAIAFF. The CDR3 nucleotides are TGTGCCAGCAGCTCACCCCCGGGACAGGGGGCGATTGCTTTCTTT.

The chain carries TRBV9 and TRBJ2-5; 13 positions agree with TRBD2. The CDR3 spans 15 residues. Trimming at V came to 4 bases and at J to 5 bases, leaving 5 bases not matched to a gene. Germline CDR1 and CDR2: SGDLS and YYNGEE. For the CDR3, the DNA is TGTGCCAGCAGCCCGGGACTAGCGGGGCGGGAGACCCAGTACTTC. Amino acids: CASSPGLAGRETQYF.

This chain links TRBV11-2 with TRBJ1-1, with D possibly being TRBD1 (5 bases). CDR3 size: 14 residues. From germline, CDR1 is SGHAT and CDR2 FQNNGV. Trimming shortened V by 8 bases and J by 0 bases, and 13 bases separated the two germline ends. The CDR3 nucleotides are TGTGCCAGCGGGGGGAACATCATGAACACTGAAGCTTTCTTT. This gives the protein CASGGNIMNTEAFF.

In DNA, the CDR3 is TGTGCCAGCAGTTTATGGTACTCGGCCGTTCCATCACCCCTCCACTTT. Translating gives CASSLWYSAVPSPLHF. V and J are TRBV27 and TRBJ1-6; no clear D. V was trimmed by 1 base and J by 10 bases, leaving 17 bases between them. The length of the CDR3 is 16 residues. Germline V CDR1 and CDR2: MNHEY, SMNVEV (reference sequence).

The chain combines TRBV29-1 with TRBJ1-1; no clear D gene. The CDR3 sequence is 13 residues long. The germline V gene has CDR1 SQVTM and CDR2 ANQGSEA. With 0 bases removed from V and 11 bases from J, the gap between germline ends came to 16 bases. DNA of the CDR3: TGCAGCGTTGAAGATAAAGACACCCAAGCGGCTTTCTTT. Residues: CSVEDKDTQAAFF.

This sequence joins TRBV6-1 and TRBJ1-5; D perhaps matches TRBD1 (5 bases). Germline V gene data show CDR1 as MNHNS and CDR2 as SASEGT. The V end was cut by 4 bases, the J end by 5 bases, with 12 bases between. The CDR3 has 14 residues. This CDR3 reads CASSGQGGDQPQHF. The CDR3 DNA follows: TGTGCCAGCAGTGGGCAGGGCGGAGATCAGCCCCAGCATTTT.

This clone has just a few counts. The DNA is left out, because the CDR3 cannot be placed on it with certainty; the CDR3 is given as TCRdb lists it. The V gene is TRBV4-1, the J gene TRBJ2-1. Germline CDR1 is MGHRA and CDR2 is YSYEKL. The CDR3 sequence runs 17 residues, both termini included. The CDR3 spells CASSYGRILLSYNEQFF.

This chain joins TRBV7-9 and TRBJ2-7; D gene ambiguous. CDR1 and CDR2 from the germline V gene are SEHNR and FQNEAQ (reference sequence). Trimming removed 1 base from V and 3 bases from J, with 13 bases in between. The CDR3 spans 15 residues. The CDR3 loop reads CASSLGGIPSYEQYF. The CDR3 bases are TGTGCCAGCAGCTTAGGAGGAATCCCCAGCTACGAGCAGTACTTC. The whole variable domain, filled in from reference TRBV7-9 and TRBJ2-7, reads DTGVSQNPRHKITKRGQNVTFRCDPISEHNRLYWYRQTLGQGPEFLTYFQNEAQLEKSRLLSDRFSAERPKGSFSTLEIQRTEQGDSAMYLCASSLGGIPSYEQYFGPGTRLTVT.

This rearrangement joins TRBV11-2 to TRBJ2-7; 8 nucleotides align to TRBD1. Germline CDR1 is SGHAT and CDR2 is FQNNGV. V was clipped by 7 bases and J by 4 bases; unmatched bases: 12. The CDR3 is 15 residues long. CDR3 protein: CASTPRTGQAYEQYF. Here the CDR3 DNA reads TGTGCCAGCACCCCCCGAACGGGACAGGCTTACGAGCAGTACTTC.

The rearrangement links TRBV29-1 to TRBJ1-1; D not resolved. Trimming left V 0 bases short and J 10 bases short, with 6 bases between. CDR1 is SQVTM, CDR2 ANQGSEA, per germline. The CDR3 contains 10 residues. Written as DNA, the CDR3 is TGCAGCGTTGAAGAAGGAGGAGCTTTCTTT. Its translation is CSVEEGGAFF.

This clone has a handful of counts. This sample also contains other DNA sequences that code for the same CDR3. J is TRBJ2-7 and V is TRBV5-1; 7 nucleotides line up with TRBD1. V was clipped by 1 base and J by 0 bases; unmatched bases: 1. There are 14 residues in the CDR3. From germline, CDR1 is SGHRS and CDR2 YFSETQ. The CDR3 is CASSLTGDSYEQYF. Written as DNA, the CDR3 is TGCGCCAGCAGCTTGACAGGGGACTCCTACGAGCAGTACTTC.

The rearrangement links TRBV19 to TRBJ1-5; weak D call: TRBD1 (6 bases). The CDR3 totals 16 residues. Trimming shortened V by 8 bases and J by 0 bases, and 17 bases separated the two germline ends. Germline V CDR1 and CDR2: LNHDA, SQIVND (reference sequence). This CDR3 reads CASDRWAEYSNQPQHF. CDR3 in DNA: TGTGCCAGTGACAGGTGGGCTGAGTATAGCAATCAGCCCCAGCATTTT.

This clone has just a few counts. Other DNA variants within this sample encode the same CDR3. The chain couples TRBV2 to TRBJ1-5; D ambiguous. There are 12 residues in the CDR3. V was clipped by 8 bases and J by 0 bases, with 5 bases between them. Germline lookup yields CDR1 SNHLY and CDR2 FYNNEI. The CDR3 DNA follows: TGTGCCAGCCGGGATAGCAATCAGCCCCAGCATTTT. Protein product: CASRDSNQPQHF. The full variable domain, in which reference TRBV2 and TRBJ1-5 provide the parts outside the CDR3, is EPEVTQTPSHQVTQMGQEVILRCVPISNHLYFYWYRQILGQKVEFLVSFYNNEISEKSEIFDDQFSVERPDGSNFTLKIRSTKLEDSAMYFCASRDSNQPQHFGDGTRLSIL.

The chain combines TRBV12-5 with TRBJ2-3; unclear D gene. V shed 0 bases and J shed 1 base, with 8 bases lying between them. CDR3 size: 15 residues. Germline V gene data show CDR1 as LGHNT and CDR2 as FRNRAP. The CDR3 loop reads CASGLVELGTDTQYF. Here the CDR3 DNA reads TGTGCTAGTGGTTTGGTTGAGCTTGGCACAGATACGCAGTATTTT.

The chain employs TRBV28 and TRBJ2-2, with 9 bases matching TRBD1. This CDR3 is 14 amino acids long. Germline V CDR1 and CDR2: MDHEN, SYDVKM. The V gene end was trimmed by 8 bases and the J gene end by 3 bases; junction bases not matched to a gene: 4. This chain's CDR3 is CASENRGHTGELFF. CDR3 nucleotide sequence: TGTGCCAGCGAAAACAGGGGGCACACCGGGGAGCTGTTTTTT.

This clone appeared a few times. CDR3: CASGEGSPLHF. CDR3 DNA: TGTGCCAGCGGAGAGGGTTCACCCCTCCACTTT. This chain links TRBV2 with TRBJ1-6; D ambiguous. Trimming cost V 8 bases and J 9 bases, with 8 bases left between them. The germline V gene encodes CDR1 SNHLY and CDR2 FYNNEI. The CDR3 contains 11 residues.

This chain links TRBV11-2 with TRBJ1-6; the D is unclear. The CDR3 has 12 amino acids. V gave up 3 bases and J gave up 10 bases, with 7 bases separating them. CDR1 and CDR2 (germline): SGHAT, FQNNGV. CDR3 loop: CASSLVNSPLHF. CDR3 sequence (DNA): TGTGCCAGCAGCTTGGTTAACTCACCCCTCCACTTT.

This chain uses TRBV30 with TRBJ1-4; maybe TRBD1 (6 bases). In germline, CDR1 is GTSNPN, CDR2 SVGIG (reference sequence). This CDR3 comprises 17 residues. Trimming left V 2 bases short and J 7 bases short, with 23 bases between. CDR3 nucleotides: TGTGCCTGGAGTACACCAAAGTCAGGGACAACTGTTGAAAAACTGTTTTTT. Its translation is CAWSTPKSGTTVEKLFF.

The chain combines TRBV28 with TRBJ1-1; D gene uncertain. V was shortened by 4 bases and J by 2 bases, with 8 bases between the two germline ends. Per germline, CDR1 MDHEN and CDR2 SYDVKM. The length of the CDR3 is 13 residues. CDR3 loop: CASSSHPNTEAFF. The DNA of the CDR3 is TGTGCCAGCAGTTCCCACCCCAACACTGAAGCTTTCTTT. Full variable domain (rest looked up from reference TRBV28 and TRBJ1-1): DVKVTQSSRYLVKRTGEKVFLECVQDMDHENMFWYRQDPGLGLRLIYFSYDVKMKEKGDIPEGYSVSREKKERFSLILESASTNQTSMYLCASSSHPNTEAFFGQGTRLTVV.